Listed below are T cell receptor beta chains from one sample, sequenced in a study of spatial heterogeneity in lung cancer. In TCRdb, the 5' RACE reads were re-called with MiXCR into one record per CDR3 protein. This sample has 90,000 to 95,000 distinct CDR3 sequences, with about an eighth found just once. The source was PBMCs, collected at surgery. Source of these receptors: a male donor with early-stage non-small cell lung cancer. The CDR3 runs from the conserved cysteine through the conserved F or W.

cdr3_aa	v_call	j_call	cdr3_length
CSAREGDPVHYGYTF	TRBV20-1	TRBJ1-2	15
CASSPDSRGTEAFF	TRBV12-3/TRBV12-4	TRBJ1-1	14
CASSSGQGRQETQYF	TRBV7-3	TRBJ2-5	15
CAISEGGSHYEQYF	TRBV10-3	TRBJ2-7	14
CASSREANKQFF	TRBV7-9	TRBJ2-1	12
CSASLGWRNQPQHF	TRBV20-1	TRBJ1-5	14
CASSLTGGYDGYTF	TRBV7-9	TRBJ1-2	14
CASSSLAEAAGQGNQETQYF	TRBV7-3	TRBJ2-5	20
CSAVQGAREKLFF	TRBV20-1	TRBJ1-4	13
CSASFMRGQVRNIQYF	TRBV20-1	TRBJ2-4	16
CASSYSNRQGRETQYF	TRBV6-2/TRBV6-3	TRBJ2-5	16
CASSPGLFAYNEQFF	TRBV5-6	TRBJ2-1	15
CASSLGLGQNQPQHF	TRBV3-1	TRBJ1-5	15
CASSLVGPYEQYF	TRBV28	TRBJ2-7	13
CASSLGLDSTQYF	TRBV13	TRBJ2-3	13
CAPPVPAYPDSGNTIYF	TRBV30	TRBJ1-3	17
CASSEQGAPVETQYF	TRBV28	TRBJ2-5	15
CASSMTSGVSTDTQYF	TRBV5-1	TRBJ2-3	16
CASSRLGETQYF	TRBV6-5	TRBJ2-5	12
CASSGQGFTQPQHF	TRBV2	TRBJ1-5	14
CASSYEAQGAGNTIYF	TRBV6-6	TRBJ1-3	16
CASSLIGAGVGTEAFF	TRBV11-2	TRBJ1-1	16
CASNPALTDTQYF	TRBV28	TRBJ2-3	13
CASSQSRFSGANVLTF	TRBV7-2	TRBJ2-6	16
CASSVGGTGELFF	TRBV9	TRBJ2-2	13
CASSSPVLAGGLSYEQYF	TRBV6-2/TRBV6-3	TRBJ2-7	18
CASSLVGSGRYNEQFF	TRBV7-2	TRBJ2-1	16
CASEAGAWGEQYF	TRBV7-2	TRBJ2-7	13
CASSRELAAGSYEQYF	TRBV7-2	TRBJ2-7	16
CAITVGQGDSPLHF	TRBV10-3	TRBJ1-6	14
CASSKGLEGQPQHF	TRBV19	TRBJ1-5	14
CASSREGHVWGTDTQYF	TRBV7-9	TRBJ2-3	17
CASSLPPDSPGDKNIQYF	TRBV28	TRBJ2-4	18
CASSTDRGGSDTQYF	TRBV7-3	TRBJ2-3	15
CASSLTGAGEQFF	TRBV7-3	TRBJ2-1	13
CASSQDGLHPYEQYF	TRBV4-3	TRBJ2-7	15
CASSPSGGRYNEQFF	TRBV7-9	TRBJ2-1	15
CASSPSGGREQFF	TRBV5-1	TRBJ2-1	13
CATSKRQGVTDTQYF	TRBV24-1	TRBJ2-3	15
CASSQGVHLGNEQFF	TRBV4-3	TRBJ2-1	15
CSAAPGLAVGELFF	TRBV20-1	TRBJ2-2	14
CASRAAGGPIEQYF	TRBV28	TRBJ2-7	14